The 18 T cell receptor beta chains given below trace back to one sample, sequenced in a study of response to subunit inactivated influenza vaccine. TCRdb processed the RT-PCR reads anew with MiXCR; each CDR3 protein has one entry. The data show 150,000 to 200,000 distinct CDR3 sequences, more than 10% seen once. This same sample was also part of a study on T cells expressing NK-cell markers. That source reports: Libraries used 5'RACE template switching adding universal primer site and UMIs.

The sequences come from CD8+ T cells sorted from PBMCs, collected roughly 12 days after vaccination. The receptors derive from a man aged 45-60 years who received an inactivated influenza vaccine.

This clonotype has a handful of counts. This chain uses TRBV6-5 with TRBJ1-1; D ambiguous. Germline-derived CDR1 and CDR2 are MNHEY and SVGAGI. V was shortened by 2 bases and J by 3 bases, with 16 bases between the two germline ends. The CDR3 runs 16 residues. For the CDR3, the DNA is TGTGCCAGCAGTTACAATAAGATGGGCATGGACACTGAAGCTTTCTTT. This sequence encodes CASSYNKMGMDTEAFF.

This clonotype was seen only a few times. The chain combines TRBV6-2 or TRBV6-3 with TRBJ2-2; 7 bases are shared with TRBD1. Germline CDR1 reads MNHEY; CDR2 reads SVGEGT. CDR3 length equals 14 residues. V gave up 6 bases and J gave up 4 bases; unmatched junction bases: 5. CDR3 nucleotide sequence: TGTGCCAGCAGCACGGGACAGTCCACCGGGGAGCTGTTTTTT. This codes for CASSTGQSTGELFF.

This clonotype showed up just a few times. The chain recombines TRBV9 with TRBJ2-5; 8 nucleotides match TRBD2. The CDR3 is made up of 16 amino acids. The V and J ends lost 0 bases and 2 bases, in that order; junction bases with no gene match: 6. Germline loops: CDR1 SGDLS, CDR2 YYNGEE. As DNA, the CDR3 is TGTGCCAGCAGCGTAGGGGTTAGCGGGGTTCAAGAGACCCAGTACTTC. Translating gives CASSVGVSGVQETQYF.

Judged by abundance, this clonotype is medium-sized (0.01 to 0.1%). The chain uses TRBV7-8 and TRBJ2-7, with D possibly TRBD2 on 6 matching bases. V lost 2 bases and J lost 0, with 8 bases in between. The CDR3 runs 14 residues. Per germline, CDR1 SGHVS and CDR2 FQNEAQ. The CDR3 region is CASSLRGNSYEQYF. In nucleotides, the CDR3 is TGTGCCAGCAGCTTACGCGGGAACTCCTACGAGCAGTACTTC. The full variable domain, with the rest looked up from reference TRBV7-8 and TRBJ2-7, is GAGVSQSPRYKVAKRGQDVALRCDPISGHVSLFWYQQALGQGPEFLTYFQNEAQLDKSGLPSDRFFAERPEGSVSTLKIQRTQQEDSAVYLCASSLRGNSYEQYFGPGTRLTVT.

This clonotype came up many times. The CDR3 nucleotides read TGCGCCAGCAGCTTGTATGGGGGCTCAAATCAGCCCCAGCATTTT. Translated, it gives CASSLYGGSNQPQHF. The chain links TRBV5-1 to TRBJ1-5, with D maybe TRBD1 (6 bases). This CDR3 is built from 15 residues. CDR1 and CDR2 (germline): SGHRS, YFSETQ. V was trimmed by 1 base and J by 4 bases, leaving 12 bases between them. Full variable domain (remainder filled in from reference TRBV5-1 and TRBJ1-5): KAGVTQTPRYLIKTRGQQVTLSCSPISGHRSVSWYQQTPGQGLQFLFEYFSETQRNKGNFPGRFSGRQFSNSRSEMNVSTLELGDSALYLCASSLYGGSNQPQHFGDGTRLSIL.

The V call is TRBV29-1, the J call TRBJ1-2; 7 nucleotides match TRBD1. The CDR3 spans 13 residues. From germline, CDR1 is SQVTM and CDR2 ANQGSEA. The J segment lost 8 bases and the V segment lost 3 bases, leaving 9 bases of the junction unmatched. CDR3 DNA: TGCAGCGTTGACCCCCGACAGGGCTACGGCTACACCTTC. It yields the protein CSVDPRQGYGYTF. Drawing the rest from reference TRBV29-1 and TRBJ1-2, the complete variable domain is SAVISQKPSRDICQRGTSLTIQCQVDSQVTMMFWYRQQPGQSLTLIATANQGSEATYESGFVIDKFPISRPNLTFSTLTVSNMSPEDSSIYLCSVDPRQGYGYTFGSGTRLTVV.

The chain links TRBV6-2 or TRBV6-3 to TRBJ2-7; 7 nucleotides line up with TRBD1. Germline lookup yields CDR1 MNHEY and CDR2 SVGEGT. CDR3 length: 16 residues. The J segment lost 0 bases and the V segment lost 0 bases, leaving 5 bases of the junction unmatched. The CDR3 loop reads CASSYSRTGGSYEQYF. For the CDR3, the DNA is TGTGCCAGCAGTTACTCGAGGACAGGCGGCTCCTACGAGCAGTACTTC.

For the CDR3, the DNA is TGCAGTGCTAGAGATCGGGCAGGGGGGTATTCACCCCTCCACTTT. This gives the protein CSARDRAGGYSPLHF. The chain joins TRBV20-1 to TRBJ1-6; 7 bases map to TRBD1. V trimming: 0 bases; J trimming: 8 bases; junction bases outside the gene matches: 7. The V gene's germline CDR1 is DFQATT and CDR2 SNEGSKA (reference sequence). CDR3 length equals 15 residues.

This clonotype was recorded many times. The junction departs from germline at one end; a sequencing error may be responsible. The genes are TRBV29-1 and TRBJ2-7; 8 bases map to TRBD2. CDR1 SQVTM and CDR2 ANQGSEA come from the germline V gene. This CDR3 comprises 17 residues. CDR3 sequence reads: CSVRSREVSGSSHEQYF. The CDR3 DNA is TGCAGCGTCCGATCACGTGAAGTAAGCGGGAGCTCCCACGAGCAGTACTTC.

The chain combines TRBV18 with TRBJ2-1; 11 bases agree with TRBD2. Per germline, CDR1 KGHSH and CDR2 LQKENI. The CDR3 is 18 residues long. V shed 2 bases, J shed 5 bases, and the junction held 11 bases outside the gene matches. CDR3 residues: CASSPAVGSGRAHNEQFF. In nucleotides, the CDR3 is TGTGCCAGCTCACCAGCGGTTGGTAGCGGGAGGGCCCACAATGAGCAGTTCTTC.

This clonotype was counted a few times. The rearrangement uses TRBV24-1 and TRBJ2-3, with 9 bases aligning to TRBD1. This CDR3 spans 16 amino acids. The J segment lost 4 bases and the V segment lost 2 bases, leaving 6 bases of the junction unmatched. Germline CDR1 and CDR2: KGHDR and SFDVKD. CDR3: CATSDWDREFADTQYF. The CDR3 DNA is TGTGCCACCAGTGATTGGGACAGGGAGTTTGCAGATACGCAGTATTTT.

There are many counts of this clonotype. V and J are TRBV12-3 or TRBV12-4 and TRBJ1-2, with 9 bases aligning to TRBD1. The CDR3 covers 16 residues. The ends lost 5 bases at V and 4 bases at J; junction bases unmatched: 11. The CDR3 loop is CASSQSRDRELYGYTF. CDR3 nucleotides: TGTGCCAGCAGTCAAAGCCGGGACAGGGAACTCTATGGCTACACCTTC.

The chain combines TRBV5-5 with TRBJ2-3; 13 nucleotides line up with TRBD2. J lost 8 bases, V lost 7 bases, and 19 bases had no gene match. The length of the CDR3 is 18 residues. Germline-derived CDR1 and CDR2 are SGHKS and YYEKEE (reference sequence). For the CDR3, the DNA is TGTGCCAGCGAGGGGGCCGGGACTAGCGGGACCCATTGGGGTACGCAGTATTTT. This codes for CASEGAGTSGTHWGTQYF.

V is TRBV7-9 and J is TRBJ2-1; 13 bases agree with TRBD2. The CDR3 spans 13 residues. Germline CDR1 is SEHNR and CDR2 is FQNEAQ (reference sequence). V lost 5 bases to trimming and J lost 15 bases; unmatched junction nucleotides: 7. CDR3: CASSPRLAGGVFF. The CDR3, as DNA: TGTGCCAGCAGCCCCCGACTAGCGGGGGGCGTGTTCTTC.

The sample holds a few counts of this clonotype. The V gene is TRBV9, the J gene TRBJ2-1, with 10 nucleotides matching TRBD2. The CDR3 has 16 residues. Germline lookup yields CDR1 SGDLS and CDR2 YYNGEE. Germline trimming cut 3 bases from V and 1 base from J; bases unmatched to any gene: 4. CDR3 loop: CASSALAGVSYNEQFF. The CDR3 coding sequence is TGTGCCAGCAGCGCCCTAGCGGGAGTGTCCTACAATGAGCAGTTCTTC.

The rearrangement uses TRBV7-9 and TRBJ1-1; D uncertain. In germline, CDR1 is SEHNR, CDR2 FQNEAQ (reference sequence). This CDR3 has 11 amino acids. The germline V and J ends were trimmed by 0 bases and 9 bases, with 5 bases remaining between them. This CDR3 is CASSLARQAFF. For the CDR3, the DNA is TGTGCCAGCAGCTTAGCCCGGCAAGCTTTCTTT. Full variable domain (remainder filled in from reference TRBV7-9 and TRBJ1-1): DTGVSQNPRHKITKRGQNVTFRCDPISEHNRLYWYRQTLGQGPEFLTYFQNEAQLEKSRLLSDRFSAERPKGSFSTLEIQRTEQGDSAMYLCASSLARQAFFGQGTRLTVV.

The CDR3 sequence: CASSHHRTGPSNTEAFF. CDR3 bases: TGTGCCAGCAGCCATCATAGGACAGGTCCTTCGAACACTGAAGCTTTCTTT. This sequence joins TRBV4-2 and TRBJ1-1, with 7 bases fitting TRBD1. CDR3 length equals 17 residues. In germline, CDR1 is LGHNA, CDR2 YNFKEQ. The junction had 11 bases not matched to a gene; V was cut back by 3 bases and J by 1 base.

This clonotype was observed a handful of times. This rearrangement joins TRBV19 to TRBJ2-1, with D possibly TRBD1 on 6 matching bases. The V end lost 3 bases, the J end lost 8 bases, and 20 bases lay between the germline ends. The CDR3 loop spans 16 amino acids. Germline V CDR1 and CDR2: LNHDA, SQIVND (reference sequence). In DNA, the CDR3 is TGTGCCAGTAGTATCCAATTTTTGGGGGCCCTCGATGAGCAGTTCTTC. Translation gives CASSIQFLGALDEQFF. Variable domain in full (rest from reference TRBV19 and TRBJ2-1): DGGITQSPKYLFRKEGQNVTLSCEQNLNHDAMYWYRQDPGQGLRLIYYSQIVNDFQKGDIAEGYSVSREKKESFPLTVTSAQKNPTAFYLCASSIQFLGALDEQFFGPGTRLTVL.